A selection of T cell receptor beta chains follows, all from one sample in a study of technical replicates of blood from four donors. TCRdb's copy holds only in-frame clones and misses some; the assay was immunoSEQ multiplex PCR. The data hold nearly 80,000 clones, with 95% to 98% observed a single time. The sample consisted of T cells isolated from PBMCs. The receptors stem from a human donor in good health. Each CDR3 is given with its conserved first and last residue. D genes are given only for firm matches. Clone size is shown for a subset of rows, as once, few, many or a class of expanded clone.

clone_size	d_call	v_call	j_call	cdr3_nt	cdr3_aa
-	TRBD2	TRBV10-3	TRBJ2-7	TGTGCCGTAACTAGCGGGGTAACCTACGAGCAGTACTTC	CAVTSGVTYEQYF
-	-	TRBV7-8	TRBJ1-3	TGTGCCAGCAGCTTTCTCGGGTCTGGAAACACCATATATTTT	CASSFLGSGNTIYF
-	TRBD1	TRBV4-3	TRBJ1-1	TGCGCCAGCAGCCAAGATCAGGGGGCCACTGAAGCTTTCTTT	CASSQDQGATEAFF
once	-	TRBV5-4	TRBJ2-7	TGTGCCAGCAGCTTGGGAGCCTACGAGCAGTACTTC	CASSLGAYEQYF
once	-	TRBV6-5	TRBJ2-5	TGTGCCAGCAGCCCCTTTGCAGGGGAGGAGACCCAGTACTTC	CASSPFAGEETQYF
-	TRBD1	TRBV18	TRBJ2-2	TGTGCCAGCTCACCCGGGACAGCGGACACCGGGGAGCTGTTTTTT	CASSPGTADTGELFF
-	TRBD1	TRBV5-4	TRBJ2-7	TGTGCCAGCAGCCGGCCGGGACAGGGCTACGAGCAGTACTTC	CASSRPGQGYEQYF
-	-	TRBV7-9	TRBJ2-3	TGTGCCAGCAGCTTAACGCCTAGCGTAGGGGAGTATTTT	CASSLTPSVGEYF
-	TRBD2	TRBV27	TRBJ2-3	TGTGCCAGCAGTTTATTAGCGGGGACCACCACTAGCACAGATACGCAGTATTTT	CASSLLAGTTTSTDTQYF
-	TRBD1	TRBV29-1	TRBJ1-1	TGCAGCGTTGTACAGGGGCCTGAAGCTTTCTTT	CSVVQGPEAFF
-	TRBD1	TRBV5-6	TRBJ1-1	TGTGCCAGCCCTCGGACAGGGAGCCCACGAGGAGCTTTCTTT	CASPRTGSPRGAFF
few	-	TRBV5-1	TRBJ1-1	TGCGCCAGCAGCATCCGGGGAGACACTGAAGCTTTCTTT	CASSIRGDTEAFF
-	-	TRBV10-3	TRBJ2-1	TGTGCCATCAGTGAAGGGGCAGGGGAATACAATGAGCAGTTCTTC	CAISEGAGEYNEQFF
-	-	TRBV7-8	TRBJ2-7	TGTGCCAGCAGCTTAAAGGGGTTCAGAAACGAGCAGTACTTC	CASSLKGFRNEQYF